This T cell receptor beta chain was identified during a study of technical replicates of blood from a handful of donors. Assay: immunoSEQ multiplex PCR; the TCRdb copy retains only in-frame clones and omits some. The sample lists around 93,000 clones; 95% were seen once. The CDR3 runs 18 residues. Germline loops: CDR1 SGHVS, CDR2 FQNEAQ. Deletions cut 5 bases from V and 6 bases from J, with 26 bases between. The source is a human donor in good health. Sequencing was performed on T cells isolated from PBMCs. The chain links TRBV7-8 to TRBJ1-5; maybe TRBD1 (6 bases). DNA of the CDR3: TGTGCCAGCAGCCCACCCTTGGGCAGGATCAAAGGGGGTCAGCCCCAGCATTTT. Translation: CASSPPLGRIKGGQPQHF.